These T cell receptor beta chains were read from a single sample in a study of identical twins. TCRdb analysed the 5' RACE reads with MiXCR anew, one entry per CDR3 protein. The sample yields a few hundred thousand distinct CDR3 sequences, approximately 24% seen once. This same sample was also taken into another study, of T cells expressing NK-cell markers.

The sample consisted of CD4+ T cells sorted from blood. The receptors derive from a woman aged 18-29 years in good health. The CDR3 runs from the conserved cysteine through the conserved F or W. Each record gives: V gene, D gene, J gene, clone size, CDR3 DNA, CDR3 protein. A D gene is named only where the DNA matches it firmly. Clone size is not always given. Where it is, it says once, few, many or a class for expanded clones.

TRBV15	NA	TRBJ1-4	few	TGTGCCACCAGCAGAGATCAGTGGAGGGGTGAAAAACTGTTTTTT	CATSRDQWRGEKLFF
TRBV27	NA	TRBJ1-5	few	TGTGCCTCTCAGAAGGGATACGGGAGGCAAAATCAGCCCCAGCATTTT	CASQKGYGRQNQPQHF
TRBV2	TRBD1	TRBJ2-2	once	TGTGCCAGCATGGACAGGCTTAACACCGGGGAGCTGTTTTTT	CASMDRLNTGELFF
TRBV5-1	TRBD1	TRBJ2-5	many	TGCGCCAGCAGCTTGGACAGGGGTCAGCAAGAGACCCAGTACTTC	CASSLDRGQQETQYF
TRBV20-1	NA	TRBJ2-1	NA	TGCAGTGCTAGAGGTCGAGGAGCTTACAATGAGCAGTTCTTC	CSARGRGAYNEQFF
TRBV12-3/TRBV12-4	NA	TRBJ1-2	NA	TGTGCCAGCAGTTTGAGGGAGGCTGGCTACACCTTC	CASSLREAGYTF
TRBV7-2	TRBD2	TRBJ2-1	NA	TGTGCCAGCGCCCGGGGACCGGGACTAGTTGGTGAGCAGTTCTTC	CASARGPGLVGEQFF
TRBV13	NA	TRBJ2-3	NA	TGTGCCAGCAGCTTCGGCCAAACCCAGAGCGGGCTCCGCCGAGATACGCAGTATTTT	CASSFGQTQSGLRRDTQYF
TRBV20-1	TRBD2	TRBJ2-7	NA	TGCAGTGCTAGAGGGACTAGCGGGAGCCACGAGCAGTACTTC	CSARGTSGSHEQYF
TRBV12-3/TRBV12-4	NA	TRBJ1-1	many	TGTGCCAGCAGACCTACAGGGAGACCCATGAACACTGAAGCTTTCTTT	CASRPTGRPMNTEAFF
TRBV12-3/TRBV12-4	NA	TRBJ2-5	NA	TGTGCCAGCAGGCCTACAGGAGGAGTTGAGACCCAGTACTTC	CASRPTGGVETQYF
TRBV12-3/TRBV12-4	NA	TRBJ2-7	few	TGTGCCAGCAGGAGGATAGGGGACTCCTACGAGCAGTACTTC	CASRRIGDSYEQYF
TRBV20-1	NA	TRBJ2-1	NA	TGCAGTGCCGTCACTAGGGCAATCCTCCGCAATGAGCAGTTCTTC	CSAVTRAILRNEQFF
TRBV27	NA	TRBJ2-7	few	TGTGCCAGCAGTCCCAACGCACAGGCGAAGCAGTACTTC	CASSPNAQAKQYF
TRBV12-3/TRBV12-4	NA	TRBJ2-1	NA	TGTGCCAGCAGGGTTCAATCGGGAATCAGCAATGAGCAGTTCTTC	CASRVQSGISNEQFF
TRBV3-1	TRBD1	TRBJ1-6	few	TGTGCCAGCAGCCGAAGTCAGGGGGCGAGGTCACCCCTCCACTTT	CASSRSQGARSPLHF